The next 3 T cell receptor beta chains were all read from a single sample in a study of T-cell reconstitution after alpha-beta-depleted transplantation in children. The authors prepared the TCRbeta library with unique molecular identifiers. MiXCR was run by TCRdb on the PCR reads, yielding one entry per CDR3 protein. Among hundreds of thousands of distinct CDR3 sequences listed, roughly 12% were seen once. Sequenced here: peripheral blood, sampled 180 days after TCRalphabeta/CD19-depleted stem cell transplant. These receptors all come from a male patient under 10 years old who had a stem cell transplant for chronic granulomatous disease, so the T cells may come from the graft donor.

This clonotype came up many times. The chain couples TRBV20-1 to TRBJ2-7; perhaps TRBD2 as D (5 bases). V was clipped by 0 bases and J by 2 bases, with 11 bases between them. Germline loops: CDR1 DFQATT, CDR2 SNEGSKA (reference sequence). This CDR3 contains 14 residues. CDR3 in amino acids: CSARDPAVTYEQYF. CDR3 DNA sequence: TGCAGTGCTAGAGACCCAGCGGTCACCTACGAGCAGTACTTC.

The sample holds a few counts of this clonotype. V and J are TRBV30 and TRBJ1-2; D ambiguous. The ends were cut back, 1 base at V and 10 bases at J, with 7 bases in the middle. The germline V gene has CDR1 GTSNPN and CDR2 SVGIG (reference sequence). The CDR3 extends over 10 amino acids. The CDR3 loop reads CAWSETSYTF. In DNA, the CDR3 is TGTGCCTGGAGTGAAACGTCCTACACCTTC.

This clonotype has a count of ten or more. The CDR3 coding sequence is TGCAGCGTTGAAGGTCCAGGGAGAGGGGTCGGTTACAATGAGCAGTTCTTC. Encoded protein: CSVEGPGRGVGYNEQFF. V and J are TRBV29-1 and TRBJ2-1; D could derive from TRBD1 or TRBD2 (5 bases each). Germline V gene lookup returns CDR1 SQVTM and CDR2 ANQGSEA. The CDR3 has 17 residues. V was clipped by 1 base and J by 4 bases, with 20 bases between them.